The 4 T cell receptor beta chains given below trace back to one sample, sequenced in a study of T cell clonality in common variable immunodeficiency. Study outcomes and limitations: Common variable immunodeficiency TCR beta sequences reportedly had fewer deletions and N-nucleotide insertions.

The assay was immunoSEQ multiplex PCR, and TCRdb's table has in-frame clones only and misses some. The sample gives roughly 40,000 clones, none seen only once, and the top ten clones hold 5.5% to 7%. The antigens of these receptors remain unknown. The sample taken for sequencing was peripheral blood mononuclear cells. The receptors were gathered from a human donor with common variable immunodeficiency.

This clone was seen ten or more times. The CDR3 end falls 3 residues outside the read, so it is completed with the germline J gene. The chain uses TRBV19 and TRBJ1-2; D remains unclear. Per the germline V gene, CDR1 is LNHDA and CDR2 is SQIVND (reference sequence). CDR3 length: 12 residues. Partial CDR3 DNA: TGTGCCAGTAGTATAGTCGCGGGAGGC. Translating gives CASSIVAGG. The complete CDR3 sequence is CASSIVAGGYTF.

Many counts were recorded for this clone. The read finishes 3 residues shy of the CDR3 end, and the germline J gene is used to complete it. The chain is built from TRBV18 and TRBJ1-4; TRBD1 agrees at 7 bases. The CDR3 length is 14 residues. The germline gives CDR1 KGHSH, CDR2 LQKENI. CDR3 amino acids: CASSPDRDEWKLFF. The sequenced CDR3 bases are TGTGCCAGCTCACCCGACAGGGATGAATGGAAA.

The sample holds many counts of this clone. The DNA read from the CDR3 is TGTGCCAGCTCACCACAGCCTAGCGGGAGGGCCGTTCTAAAGAATGAG. It codes for CASSPQPSGRAVLKNE. The complete CDR3 sequence is CASSPQPSGRAVLKNEQFF. V is TRBV18 and J is TRBJ2-1, with 12 bases matching TRBD2. The missing CDR3 end, 3 residues past where the read stops, is filled in from the germline J gene. Germline values: CDR1 KGHSH, CDR2 LQKENI. The length of the CDR3 is 19 residues. Losses at the gene ends were 1 base for V and 7 bases for J; bases not matched to a gene: 14.

This clone came up a few times. The CDR3 end falls 3 residues outside the read, so it is completed with the germline J gene. The chain links TRBV19 to TRBJ1-6; D ambiguous. The CDR3 length is 15 residues. The V gene lost 7 bases and the J gene lost 7 bases, with 17 bases spanning the gap. Germline V gene lookup returns CDR1 LNHDA and CDR2 SQIVND (reference sequence). The CDR3 sequence: CASTLTTSPNSPLHF. The CDR3 bases that were read are TGTGCCAGTACCCTTACGACATCTCCCAATTCACCC.